The 8 T cell receptor beta chains below all came from one sample that was sequenced in a study of T cell responses to AZD1222 COVID-19 vaccine. Assay used: immunoSEQ multiplex PCR; TCRdb lists only in-frame clones, some missing. This repertoire shows around 140,000 clones, 90% found once; its top ten account for roughly 1.7%. This material consisted of peripheral blood, taken on day 0 of AZD1222 vaccination. These receptors originate from an adult in good health.

V and J are TRBV11-2 and TRBJ2-1; 10 bases are shared with TRBD1. Germline V gives CDR1 SGHAT, CDR2 FQNNGV. Trimming cost V 5 bases and J 7 bases; bases outside gene matches: 8. This CDR3 is 15 amino acids long. CDR3 residues: CASSHRQGARNEQFF. The CDR3 nucleotides read TGTGCCAGCAGCCACAGACAGGGGGCAAGGAATGAGCAGTTCTTC.

The chain couples TRBV3-1 (or the pseudogene TRBV3-2) to TRBJ2-7; D call uncertain. Trimming stripped 3 bases from V and 3 bases from J, with 6 bases between. Germline CDR1 is LGHDT and CDR2 is YNNKEL (reference sequence). This CDR3 contains 12 residues. This CDR3 is CASSQMSYEQYF. Here the CDR3 DNA reads TGTGCCAGCAGCCAGATGAGCTACGAGCAGTACTTC.

The chain has TRBV11-2 and TRBJ2-7; D is uncertain. V shed 3 bases and J shed 3 bases, with 9 bases lying between them. CDR3 size: 13 residues. Per the germline V gene, CDR1 is SGHAT and CDR2 is FQNNGV. The CDR3, as DNA: TGTGCCAGCAGCTTTGGACGGGTCTACGAGCAGTACTTC. Encoded protein: CASSFGRVYEQYF.

This clone has just one count. The rearrangement links TRBV19 to TRBJ1-6; D is unresolved. The germline gives CDR1 LNHDA, CDR2 SQIVND (reference sequence). V was pared by 5 bases and J by 5 bases, with 13 bases between. The CDR3 has 15 residues. The chain's CDR3 is CASSGRRQNNSPLHF. The CDR3, as DNA: TGTGCCAGTAGTGGTCGGCGGCAGAATAATTCACCCCTCCACTTT.

The chain recombines TRBV5-6 with TRBJ1-4, with no clear D. The CDR3 loop spans 13 amino acids. Trimming took off 4 bases at V and 0 bases at J, with 4 bases between the two ends. Germline CDR1 and CDR2: SGHDT and YYEEEE. The CDR3 coding sequence is TGTGCCAGCAGCATCCCAACTAATGAAAAACTGTTTTTT. It encodes CASSIPTNEKLFF.

The chain links TRBV19 to TRBJ1-2; TRBD1 matches at 7 bases. Looked up from germline, CDR1 is LNHDA and CDR2 is SQIVND (reference sequence). Trimming took 9 bases from V and 2 from J; bases not matched to a gene: 12. The CDR3 covers 15 residues. The CDR3 is CASGTRQGFNYGYTF. DNA for the CDR3: TGTGCCAGCGGGACCAGACAGGGATTCAACTATGGCTACACCTTC.

The J gene is TRBJ1-3, the V gene TRBV4-3; D gene ambiguous. The CDR3 sequence is 14 residues long. V was clipped by 4 bases and J by 4 bases, with 11 bases between them. CDR1 is LGHNA and CDR2 is YSLEER in the germline V gene. The CDR3 is CASSPSGLGNTIYF. In nucleotides, the CDR3 is TGCGCCAGCAGCCCGAGCGGACTCGGAAACACCATATATTTT.

This chain connects TRBV5-4 to TRBJ2-1, with unresolved D. V shed 0 bases and J shed 7 bases, with 8 bases lying between them. There are 13 residues in the CDR3. Per the germline V gene, CDR1 is SGHNT and CDR2 is YYREEE (reference sequence). The CDR3 nucleotides read TGTGCCAGCAGCTTGGCGGCCCGAAATGAGCAGTTCTTC. Protein sequence: CASSLAARNEQFF.